The rows below give T cell receptor beta chains drawn from one sample of a study of T-cell reconstitution after alpha-beta-depleted transplantation in children. TCRdb re-analysed the PCR reads in MiXCR, keeping a single row per CDR3 protein. This table has fewer than 550,000 distinct CDR3 sequences, about an eighth appearing once. Source: PBMCs, mostly from graft donor cells, taken 180 days after TCRalphabeta/CD19-depleted stem cell transplant. The receptor set was obtained from a female patient under 10 years old who had a stem cell transplant for aplastic anemia, so the T cells may come from the graft donor. The CDR3 runs from the conserved cysteine through the conserved F or W. Fields, in order: V gene, clone size, J gene, D gene, CDR3 protein, CDR3 DNA. A D gene is named only where the DNA matches it firmly. Expanded clones get a size class; other rows say once, few or many, or leave the size out.

TRBV29-1	few	TRBJ2-5	TRBD2	CSVGPGRVADQETQYF	TGCAGCGTTGGGCCCGGGAGGGTAGCGGACCAAGAGACCCAGTACTTC
TRBV4-3	few	TRBJ2-3	.	CASSQGGRSTDTQYF	TGCGCCAGCAGCCAAGGGGGCAGGTCTACAGATACGCAGTATTTT
TRBV3-1	.	TRBJ1-5	.	CASSQQGRSNQPQHF	TGTGCCAGCAGCCAACAGGGACGGAGCAATCAGCCCCAGCATTTT
TRBV11-2	.	TRBJ1-3	TRBD1	CASSLVQGAIRSGNTIYF	TGTGCCAGCAGCTTGGTACAGGGGGCAATCCGCTCTGGAAACACCATATATTTT
TRBV27	few	TRBJ2-7	.	CASSLGTGGPYEQYF	TGTGCCAGCAGTTTAGGTACCGGGGGCCCCTACGAGCAGTACTTC
TRBV30	.	TRBJ2-1	TRBD2	CAWLTSGRLNEQFF	TGTGCCTGGTTGACTAGCGGGAGGCTCAATGAGCAGTTCTTC
TRBV5-1	few	TRBJ1-2	.	CASSLGHYYGYTF	TGCGCCAGCAGCTTGGGACATTACTATGGCTACACCTTC
TRBV4-3	.	TRBJ2-1	TRBD2	CASSQVTSGRVLSYNEQFF	TGCGCCAGCAGCCAAGTTACTAGCGGGCGGGTCCTCTCCTACAATGAGCAGTTCTTC
TRBV28	few	TRBJ2-3	.	CASSSYRVMSTDTQYF	TGTGCCAGCAGTTCTTATAGGGTAATGAGCACAGATACGCAGTATTTT
TRBV9	.	TRBJ1-5	TRBD1	CASSRDRGFQPQHF	TGTGCCAGCAGCAGGGACAGGGGATTTCAGCCCCAGCATTTT
TRBV10-3	few	TRBJ1-1	.	CAISAQGGDEAFF	TGTGCCATCAGTGCCCAGGGAGGTGATGAAGCTTTCTTT
TRBV5-5	.	TRBJ2-5	.	CASSGRWGAESETQYF	TGTGCCAGCAGCGGTAGGTGGGGTGCTGAATCAGAGACCCAGTACTTC
TRBV29-1	few	TRBJ2-2	.	CSAAGRNTGELFF	TGCAGCGCCGCCGGGAGGAACACCGGGGAGCTGTTTTTT
TRBV12-3/TRBV12-4	few	TRBJ1-2	.	CASSPRTRGNYGYTF	TGTGCCAGCAGTCCGAGGACGCGGGGGAACTATGGCTACACCTTC
TRBV28	.	TRBJ2-1	.	CASSLSRGTYNEQFF	TGTGCCAGCAGTTTATCCAGGGGAACCTACAATGAGCAGTTCTTC
TRBV28	few	TRBJ2-7	.	CASTPLGYTYEQYF	TGTGCCAGCACCCCCTTGGGCTACACCTACGAGCAGTACTTC